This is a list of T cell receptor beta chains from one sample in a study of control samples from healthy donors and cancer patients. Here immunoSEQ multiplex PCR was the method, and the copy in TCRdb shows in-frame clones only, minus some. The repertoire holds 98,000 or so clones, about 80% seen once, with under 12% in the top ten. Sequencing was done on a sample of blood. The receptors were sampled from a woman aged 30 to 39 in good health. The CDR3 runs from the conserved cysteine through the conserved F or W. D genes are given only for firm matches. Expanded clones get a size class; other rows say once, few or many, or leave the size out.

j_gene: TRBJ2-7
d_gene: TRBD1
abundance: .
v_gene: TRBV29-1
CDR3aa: CSATRPTGQGQYF
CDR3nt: TGCAGCGCTACCCGCCCGACAGGGCAAGGGCAGTACTTC

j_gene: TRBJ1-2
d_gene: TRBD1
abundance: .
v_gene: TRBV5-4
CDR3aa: CASSSQGAVNYGYTF
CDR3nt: TGTGCCAGCAGCTCACAGGGGGCAGTTAACTATGGCTACACCTTC

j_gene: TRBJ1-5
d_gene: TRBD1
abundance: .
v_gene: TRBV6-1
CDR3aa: CASSGDPGQGALSNQPQHF
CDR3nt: TGTGCCAGCAGTGGAGACCCGGGACAGGGAGCTCTTAGCAATCAGCCCCAGCATTTT

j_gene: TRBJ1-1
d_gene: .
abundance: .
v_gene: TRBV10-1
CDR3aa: CASSDYGQGAFF
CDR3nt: TGCGCCAGCAGTGACTATGGACAAGGAGCTTTCTTT

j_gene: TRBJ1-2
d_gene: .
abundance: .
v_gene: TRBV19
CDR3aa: CASSIWGSNGYTF
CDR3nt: TGTGCCAGTAGTATCTGGGGCTCGAATGGCTACACCTTC

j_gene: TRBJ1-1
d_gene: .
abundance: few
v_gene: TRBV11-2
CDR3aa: CASSLGTGPQAGEAFF
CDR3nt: TGTGCCAGCAGCTTAGGAACAGGACCACAAGCAGGTGAAGCTTTCTTT

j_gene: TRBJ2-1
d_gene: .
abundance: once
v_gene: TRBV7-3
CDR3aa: CASSPGLPLNNEQFF
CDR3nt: TGTGCCAGCAGCCCCGGACTTCCACTGAACAATGAGCAGTTCTTC

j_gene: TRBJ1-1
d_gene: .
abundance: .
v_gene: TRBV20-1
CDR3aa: CSASKPGTMNTEAFF
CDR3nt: TGCAGTGCTAGTAAACCAGGGACTATGAACACTGAAGCTTTCTTT

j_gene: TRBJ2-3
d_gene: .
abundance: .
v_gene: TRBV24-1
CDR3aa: CATSDPQAINTDTQYF
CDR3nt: TGTGCCACCAGTGACCCTCAGGCCATAAACACAGATACGCAGTATTTT

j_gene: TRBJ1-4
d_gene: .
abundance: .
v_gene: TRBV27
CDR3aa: CASSFPKAPKVGNEKLFF
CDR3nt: TGTGCCAGCAGTTTCCCTAAGGCTCCTAAGGTAGGTAATGAAAAACTGTTTTTT

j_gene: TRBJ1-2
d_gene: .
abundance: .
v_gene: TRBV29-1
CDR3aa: CSVVLGRGYGYTF
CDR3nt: TGCAGCGTTGTTCTGGGAAGGGGGTATGGCTACACCTTC

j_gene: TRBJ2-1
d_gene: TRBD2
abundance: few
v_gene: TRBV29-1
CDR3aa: CSVGEGLVGNNEQFF
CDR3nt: TGCAGCGTTGGGGAAGGACTAGTGGGGAACAATGAGCAGTTCTTC

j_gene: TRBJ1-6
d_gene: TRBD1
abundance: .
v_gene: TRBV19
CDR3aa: CASSMDREVSPLHF
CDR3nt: TGTGCCAGTAGTATGGACAGGGAGGTTTCACCCCTCCACTTT

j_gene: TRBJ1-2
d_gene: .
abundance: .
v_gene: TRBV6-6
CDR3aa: CASSKGEGMNYGYTF
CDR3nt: TGTGCCAGCAGTAAAGGGGAGGGAATGAACTATGGCTACACCTTC

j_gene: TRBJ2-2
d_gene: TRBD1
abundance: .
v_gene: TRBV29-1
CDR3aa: CSGIRGRAATGELFF
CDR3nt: TGCAGCGGAATCAGGGGGCGAGCCGCCACCGGGGAGCTGTTTTTT

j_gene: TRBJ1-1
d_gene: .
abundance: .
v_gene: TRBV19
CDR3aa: CASSEGWGTEAFF
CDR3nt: TGTGCCAGTAGTGAAGGTTGGGGGACTGAAGCTTTCTTT

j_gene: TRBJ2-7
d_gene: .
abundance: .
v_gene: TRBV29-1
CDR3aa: CSVVETSYEQYF
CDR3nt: TGCAGCGTTGTTGAGACCTCCTACGAGCAGTACTTC

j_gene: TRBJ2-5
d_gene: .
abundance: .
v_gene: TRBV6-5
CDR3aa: CASSYSRPVAAGTQYF
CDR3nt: TGTGCCAGCAGTTACTCGAGGCCAGTGGCCGCGGGAACCCAGTACTTC

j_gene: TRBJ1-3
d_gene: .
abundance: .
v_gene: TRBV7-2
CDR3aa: CASSSPLGTAKGNTIYF
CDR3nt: TGTGCCAGCAGCTCCCCTCTGGGCACCGCTAAGGGGAACACCATATATTTT

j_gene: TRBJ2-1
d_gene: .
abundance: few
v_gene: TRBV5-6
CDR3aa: CASSPTTDNEQFF
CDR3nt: TGTGCCAGCAGCCCCACGACGGACAATGAGCAGTTCTTC

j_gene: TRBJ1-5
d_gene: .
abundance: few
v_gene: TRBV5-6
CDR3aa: CASSLAGEPAQPQHF
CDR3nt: TGTGCCAGCAGCTTGGCGGGGGAGCCAGCTCAGCCCCAGCATTTT

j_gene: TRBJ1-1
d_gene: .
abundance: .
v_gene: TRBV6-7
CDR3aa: CASSYSPPLRARTEAFF
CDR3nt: TGTGCCAGCAGTTACTCTCCACCACTCCGGGCCCGCACTGAAGCTTTCTTT

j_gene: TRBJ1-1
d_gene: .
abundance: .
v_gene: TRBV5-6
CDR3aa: CASSLGGNTEAFF
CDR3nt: TGTGCCAGCAGCTTGGGGGGGAACACTGAAGCTTTCTTT

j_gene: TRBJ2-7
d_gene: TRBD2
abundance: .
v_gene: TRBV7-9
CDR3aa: CASSLAEAGAYEQYF
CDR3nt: TGTGCCAGCAGCTTAGCAGAAGCGGGGGCCTACGAGCAGTACTTC

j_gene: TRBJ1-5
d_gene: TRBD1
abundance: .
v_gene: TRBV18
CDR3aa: CASSPVGQASNQPQHF
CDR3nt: TGTGCCAGCTCACCAGTGGGACAGGCAAGCAATCAGCCCCAGCATTTT

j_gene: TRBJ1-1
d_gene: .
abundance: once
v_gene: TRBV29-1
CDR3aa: CSVGRGDPISF
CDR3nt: TGCAGCGTTGGTCGTGGGGACCCCATATCCTTT

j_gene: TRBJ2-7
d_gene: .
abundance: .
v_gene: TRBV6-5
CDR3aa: CASSRRAAHEQYF
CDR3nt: TGTGCCAGCAGCCGCAGGGCGGCCCACGAGCAGTACTTC

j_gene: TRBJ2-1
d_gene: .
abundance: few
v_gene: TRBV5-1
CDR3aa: CASSSSVNIVHEQFF
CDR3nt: TGCGCCAGCAGCTCCTCGGTGAACATTGTTCATGAGCAGTTCTTC

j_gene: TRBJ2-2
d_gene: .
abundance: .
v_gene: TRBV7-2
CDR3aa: CASSLVLTNTGELFF
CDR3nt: TGTGCCAGCAGCTTAGTACTTACGAACACCGGGGAGCTGTTTTTT

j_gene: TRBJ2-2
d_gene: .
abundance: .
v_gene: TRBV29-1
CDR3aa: CSVQALGLTGELFF
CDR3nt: TGCAGCGTGCAGGCCCTTGGGCTCACCGGGGAGCTGTTTTTT

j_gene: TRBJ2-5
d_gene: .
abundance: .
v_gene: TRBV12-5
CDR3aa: CASTKSYQVTQYF
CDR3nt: TGTGCTAGTACCAAGAGCTACCAAGTGACCCAGTACTTC

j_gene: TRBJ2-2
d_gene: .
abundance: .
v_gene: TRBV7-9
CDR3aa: CASSSGRLIANTGELFF
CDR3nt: TGTGCCAGCAGCTCGGGGCGCCTGATCGCGAACACCGGGGAGCTGTTTTTT

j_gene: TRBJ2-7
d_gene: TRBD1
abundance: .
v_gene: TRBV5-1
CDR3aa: CASSPVGQGNNEQYF
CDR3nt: TGCGCCAGCAGCCCCGTTGGACAGGGTAACAACGAGCAGTACTTC

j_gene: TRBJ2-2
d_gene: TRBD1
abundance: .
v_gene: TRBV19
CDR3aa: CASSTRDSLNTGELFF
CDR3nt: TGTGCCAGTAGTACACGGGACAGCTTGAACACCGGGGAGCTGTTTTTT

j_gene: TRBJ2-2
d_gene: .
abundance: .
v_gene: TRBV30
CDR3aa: CAWSVLQGHGELFF
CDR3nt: TGTGCCTGGAGTGTACTCCAGGGCCACGGGGAGCTGTTTTTT

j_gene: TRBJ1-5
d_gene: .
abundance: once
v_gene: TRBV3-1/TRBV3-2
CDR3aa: CASSQDSDSNQPQHF
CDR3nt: TGTGCCAGCAGCCAAGATTCGGATAGCAATCAGCCCCAGCATTTT

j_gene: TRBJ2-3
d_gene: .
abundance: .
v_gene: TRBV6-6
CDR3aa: CASSSGEFTDTQYF
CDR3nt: TGTGCCAGCAGTTCCGGGGAGTTCACAGATACGCAGTATTTT

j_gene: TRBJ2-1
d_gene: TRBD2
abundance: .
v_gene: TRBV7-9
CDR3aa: CASSLAWTSGDNEQFF
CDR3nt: TGTGCCAGCAGCTTAGCCTGGACTAGCGGTGACAATGAGCAGTTCTTC

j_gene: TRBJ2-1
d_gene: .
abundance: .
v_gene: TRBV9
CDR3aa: CASSPLKGGRNEQFF
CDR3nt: TGTGCCAGCAGTCCCCTTAAGGGGGGCCGCAATGAGCAGTTCTTC